These T cell receptor beta chains were read from a single sample in a study of OX40 agonist ivuxolimab in advanced cancers. Generated by immunoSEQ multiplex PCR, the TCRdb table keeps only in-frame clones and is missing some. This table holds over 8,000 clones, less than 90% found once. Sequencing was performed on CD4+ or CD8+ T cells sorted from blood, taken in a trial of the OX40 agonist ivuxolimab. All receptors derive from an adult with an advanced solid tumor such as melanoma, head and neck, liver or kidney cancer. Both conserved end residues are part of each CDR3. Fields, in order: clone size, J gene, V gene, D gene, CDR3 protein, CDR3 DNA. A D gene is named only where the DNA matches it firmly. Size is stated for part of the rows, as once, few or many counts, or as a class when the clone is expanded.

clone_size: NA
j_call: TRBJ2-7
v_call: TRBV5-5
d_call: TRBD1
cdr3_aa: CASSWRQGAYEQYF
cdr3_nt: TGTGCCAGCAGCTGGCGACAGGGGGCGTACGAGCAGTACTTC

clone_size: NA
j_call: TRBJ1-3
v_call: TRBV4-3
d_call: NA
cdr3_aa: CASSQEGGNSGNTIYF
cdr3_nt: TGCGCCAGCAGCCAAGAGGGCGGGAACTCTGGAAACACCATATATTTT

clone_size: once
j_call: TRBJ1-2
v_call: TRBV29-1
d_call: NA
cdr3_aa: CSVEQGILEGYTF
cdr3_nt: TGCAGCGTTGAACAGGGAATTTTGGAAGGCTACACCTTC

clone_size: NA
j_call: TRBJ2-1
v_call: TRBV27
d_call: TRBD1
cdr3_aa: CASSPPAGGHNEQFF
cdr3_nt: TGTGCCAGCAGTCCCCCGGCAGGGGGCCACAATGAGCAGTTCTTC

clone_size: NA
j_call: TRBJ1-1
v_call: TRBV5-6
d_call: TRBD1
cdr3_aa: CASSLEGTENTEAFF
cdr3_nt: TGTGCCAGCAGCTTGGAGGGGACAGAGAACACTGAAGCTTTCTTT

clone_size: NA
j_call: TRBJ2-3
v_call: TRBV7-8
d_call: TRBD1
cdr3_aa: CASSLGTGSYTQYF
cdr3_nt: TGTGCCAGCAGCCTAGGGACAGGGAGTTACACGCAGTATTTT

clone_size: NA
j_call: TRBJ1-6
v_call: TRBV30
d_call: TRBD1
cdr3_aa: CAWGTGVLGSPLHF
cdr3_nt: TGTGCCTGGGGGACAGGGGTATTAGGATCACCCCTCCACTTT

clone_size: once
j_call: TRBJ2-7
v_call: TRBV4-1
d_call: NA
cdr3_aa: CASSQTPFESYEQYF
cdr3_nt: TGCGCCAGCAGCCAAACGCCTTTTGAGTCTTACGAGCAGTACTTC

clone_size: NA
j_call: TRBJ2-7
v_call: TRBV25-1
d_call: NA
cdr3_aa: CASSELPGEQYF
cdr3_nt: TGTGCCAGCAGTGAGCTTCCGGGGGAGCAGTACTTC

clone_size: few
j_call: TRBJ2-1
v_call: TRBV5-6
d_call: NA
cdr3_aa: CASSLSPAGNNEQFF
cdr3_nt: TGTGCCAGCAGCTTGAGCCCAGCGGGTAACAATGAGCAGTTCTTC

clone_size: NA
j_call: TRBJ2-2
v_call: TRBV4-3
d_call: NA
cdr3_aa: CASSLRNTGELFF
cdr3_nt: TGCGCCAGCAGCCTTAGGAACACCGGGGAGCTGTTTTTT

clone_size: NA
j_call: TRBJ2-1
v_call: TRBV11-3
d_call: NA
cdr3_aa: CASSPRSSYNEQFF
cdr3_nt: TGTGCCAGCAGCCCGAGGAGCTCCTACAATGAGCAGTTCTTC

clone_size: NA
j_call: TRBJ1-5
v_call: TRBV19
d_call: TRBD1
cdr3_aa: CASSRGQGSLRPQHF
cdr3_nt: TGTGCCAGTAGCCGGGGACAGGGGTCCCTCCGGCCCCAGCATTTT

clone_size: NA
j_call: TRBJ2-7
v_call: TRBV7-9
d_call: NA
cdr3_aa: CASSPTPGEQYF
cdr3_nt: TGTGCCAGCAGCCCTACCCCGGGCGAGCAGTACTTC

clone_size: NA
j_call: TRBJ1-1
v_call: TRBV10-3
d_call: TRBD1
cdr3_aa: CATGQGGYTEAFF
cdr3_nt: TGTGCCACGGGACAGGGTGGTTATACTGAAGCTTTCTTT

clone_size: NA
j_call: TRBJ1-5
v_call: TRBV9
d_call: NA
cdr3_aa: CASSEGGNQPQHF
cdr3_nt: TGTGCCAGCAGCGAGGGGGGGAATCAGCCCCAGCATTTT

clone_size: NA
j_call: TRBJ2-3
v_call: TRBV6-1
d_call: TRBD2
cdr3_aa: CASSEWSSGSTDTQYF
cdr3_nt: TGTGCCAGCAGTGAATGGAGTAGCGGGAGTACAGATACGCAGTATTTT

clone_size: NA
j_call: TRBJ1-1
v_call: TRBV5-1
d_call: NA
cdr3_aa: CASSPNGAYTRTEAFF
cdr3_nt: TGCGCCAGCAGTCCTAACGGCGCCTACACCCGTACTGAAGCTTTCTTT

clone_size: few
j_call: TRBJ2-7
v_call: TRBV5-1
d_call: NA
cdr3_aa: CASSLDAYEQYF
cdr3_nt: TGCGCCAGCAGCTTGGATGCCTACGAGCAGTACTTC

clone_size: once
j_call: TRBJ2-1
v_call: TRBV7-9
d_call: TRBD1
cdr3_aa: CASSSPGQRGNEQFF
cdr3_nt: TGTGCCAGCAGCTCACCGGGACAGAGGGGGAATGAGCAGTTCTTC

clone_size: few
j_call: TRBJ1-1
v_call: TRBV28
d_call: NA
cdr3_aa: CASSVRETGNTEAFF
cdr3_nt: TGTGCCAGCAGTGTCCGCGAGACAGGGAACACTGAAGCTTTCTTT

clone_size: few
j_call: TRBJ1-1
v_call: TRBV7-9
d_call: NA
cdr3_aa: CASSSTAGIKTEAFF
cdr3_nt: TGTGCCAGCAGCTCAACAGCTGGTATAAAGACTGAAGCTTTCTTT

clone_size: NA
j_call: TRBJ1-5
v_call: TRBV6-5
d_call: NA
cdr3_aa: CASSSGNQPQHF
cdr3_nt: TGTGCCAGCAGTTCGGGCAATCAGCCCCAGCATTTT

clone_size: NA
j_call: TRBJ1-5
v_call: TRBV9
d_call: TRBD1
cdr3_aa: CASSVGTGFGQPQHF
cdr3_nt: TGTGCCAGCAGCGTAGGGACAGGTTTTGGTCAGCCCCAGCATTTT

clone_size: once
j_call: TRBJ2-3
v_call: TRBV11-2
d_call: NA
cdr3_aa: CASSPEGVTDTQYF
cdr3_nt: TGTGCCAGCAGCCCAGAAGGCGTCACAGATACGCAGTATTTT

clone_size: NA
j_call: TRBJ2-7
v_call: TRBV30
d_call: NA
cdr3_aa: CAWSVARGVDEQYF
cdr3_nt: TGTGCCTGGAGTGTAGCCAGGGGGGTCGACGAGCAGTACTTC

clone_size: NA
j_call: TRBJ1-2
v_call: TRBV28
d_call: TRBD1
cdr3_aa: CASSLQQGARNYGYTF
cdr3_nt: TGTGCCAGCAGTCTCCAACAGGGGGCCAGGAACTATGGCTACACCTTC

clone_size: NA
j_call: TRBJ2-7
v_call: TRBV18
d_call: NA
cdr3_aa: CASSPVPLGEQYF
cdr3_nt: TGTGCCAGCTCACCCGTACCCCTCGGGGAGCAGTACTTC

clone_size: NA
j_call: TRBJ2-1
v_call: TRBV19
d_call: TRBD2
cdr3_aa: CASSISGSSYNEQFF
cdr3_nt: TGTGCCAGTAGTATAAGCGGGAGCTCCTACAATGAGCAGTTCTTC

clone_size: NA
j_call: TRBJ2-3
v_call: TRBV15
d_call: NA
cdr3_aa: CATSSLTWGQGSTDTQYF
cdr3_nt: TGTGCCACCAGCTCCTTGACCTGGGGACAAGGCAGCACAGATACGCAGTATTTT

clone_size: NA
j_call: TRBJ2-5
v_call: TRBV6-5
d_call: NA
cdr3_aa: CASRGWETQYF
cdr3_nt: TGTGCCAGCAGGGGGTGGGAGACCCAGTACTTC

clone_size: NA
j_call: TRBJ2-7
v_call: TRBV27
d_call: NA
cdr3_aa: CASSSRTASYEQYF
cdr3_nt: TGTGCCAGCAGTTCCAGGACAGCCTCCTACGAGCAGTACTTC

clone_size: NA
j_call: TRBJ1-1
v_call: TRBV9
d_call: NA
cdr3_aa: CASSPLVSPEAFF
cdr3_nt: TGTGCCAGCAGCCCCCTCGTGTCGCCTGAAGCTTTCTTT

clone_size: NA
j_call: TRBJ1-4
v_call: TRBV27
d_call: NA
cdr3_aa: CASSALTDPGLFF
cdr3_nt: TGTGCCAGCAGTGCGTTGACGGACCCGGGACTGTTTTTT

clone_size: NA
j_call: TRBJ2-7
v_call: TRBV9
d_call: TRBD1
cdr3_aa: CASSRDRDFLFYEQYF
cdr3_nt: TGTGCCAGCAGCCGGGACAGGGACTTCCTTTTCTACGAGCAGTACTTC

clone_size: NA
j_call: TRBJ2-2
v_call: TRBV7-9
d_call: TRBD1
cdr3_aa: CASSPGQLNTGELFF
cdr3_nt: TGTGCCAGCAGCCCGGGACAGTTGAACACCGGGGAGCTGTTTTTT

clone_size: NA
j_call: TRBJ1-1
v_call: TRBV29-1
d_call: TRBD1
cdr3_aa: CSVEDRDPEAFF
cdr3_nt: TGCAGCGTTGAGGACAGGGATCCTGAAGCTTTCTTT

clone_size: NA
j_call: TRBJ1-3
v_call: TRBV7-9
d_call: TRBD1
cdr3_aa: CASSPDRENTIYF
cdr3_nt: TGTGCCAGCAGCCCGGACAGGGAAAACACCATATATTTT

clone_size: NA
j_call: TRBJ1-2
v_call: TRBV9
d_call: NA
cdr3_aa: CASSVGVLGQVKGYTF
cdr3_nt: TGTGCCAGCAGCGTAGGAGTCTTGGGGCAGGTTAAAGGCTACACCTTC

clone_size: NA
j_call: TRBJ2-3
v_call: TRBV11-3
d_call: NA
cdr3_aa: CASSSTTDTQYF
cdr3_nt: TGTGCCAGCAGCTCGACTACAGATACGCAGTATTTT

clone_size: NA
j_call: TRBJ2-7
v_call: TRBV4-2
d_call: TRBD2
cdr3_aa: CASSQVLGREGSYEQYF
cdr3_nt: TGTGCCAGCAGCCAAGTCCTCGGACGGGAGGGCTCCTACGAGCAGTACTTC

clone_size: few
j_call: TRBJ2-2
v_call: TRBV7-9
d_call: NA
cdr3_aa: CASQEGTGELFF
cdr3_nt: TGTGCCAGCCAGGAGGGCACCGGGGAGCTGTTTTTT

clone_size: NA
j_call: TRBJ2-3
v_call: TRBV5-1
d_call: NA
cdr3_aa: CASSFTGTDTQYF
cdr3_nt: TGCGCCAGCAGCTTCACAGGGACAGATACGCAGTATTTT

clone_size: NA
j_call: TRBJ2-3
v_call: TRBV28
d_call: NA
cdr3_aa: CASSLVQGRDTQYF
cdr3_nt: TGTGCCAGCAGTTTAGTACAGGGGAGGGATACGCAGTATTTT

clone_size: NA
j_call: TRBJ1-4
v_call: TRBV19
d_call: TRBD1
cdr3_aa: CASSNPGTGKTNEKLFF
cdr3_nt: TGTGCCAGTAGTAACCCCGGGACAGGGAAAACTAATGAAAAACTGTTTTTT

clone_size: NA
j_call: TRBJ1-3
v_call: TRBV5-6
d_call: NA
cdr3_aa: CATGPGPLIGNTIYF
cdr3_nt: TGTGCCACCGGCCCAGGGCCCCTTATCGGAAACACCATATATTTT

clone_size: NA
j_call: TRBJ1-1
v_call: TRBV28
d_call: NA
cdr3_aa: CASSDTWAEAFF
cdr3_nt: TGTGCCAGCAGTGATACTTGGGCTGAAGCTTTCTTT

clone_size: NA
j_call: TRBJ2-1
v_call: TRBV5-6
d_call: TRBD2
cdr3_aa: CASSIDAGLAGAGEQFF
cdr3_nt: TGTGCCAGCAGCATCGATGCGGGACTAGCGGGGGCCGGGGAGCAGTTCTTC

clone_size: NA
j_call: TRBJ1-5
v_call: TRBV11-2
d_call: NA
cdr3_aa: CASSSQGQPQHF
cdr3_nt: TGTGCCAGCAGTTCTCAGGGACAGCCCCAGCATTTT

clone_size: NA
j_call: TRBJ2-7
v_call: TRBV10-3
d_call: NA
cdr3_aa: CAISESGAGYEQYF
cdr3_nt: TGTGCCATCAGTGAGTCGGGGGCCGGCTACGAGCAGTACTTC

clone_size: NA
j_call: TRBJ1-1
v_call: TRBV19
d_call: NA
cdr3_aa: CARPGSEAFF
cdr3_nt: TGTGCCAGACCTGGGAGTGAAGCTTTCTTT

clone_size: NA
j_call: TRBJ2-5
v_call: TRBV14
d_call: TRBD2
cdr3_aa: CASSQAGGALGETQYF
cdr3_nt: TGTGCCAGCAGCCAAGCCGGGGGGGCTTTGGGAGAGACCCAGTACTTC

clone_size: NA
j_call: TRBJ2-3
v_call: TRBV6-6
d_call: NA
cdr3_aa: CASSYGQSTQYF
cdr3_nt: TGTGCCAGCAGTTACGGGCAGAGCACGCAGTATTTT